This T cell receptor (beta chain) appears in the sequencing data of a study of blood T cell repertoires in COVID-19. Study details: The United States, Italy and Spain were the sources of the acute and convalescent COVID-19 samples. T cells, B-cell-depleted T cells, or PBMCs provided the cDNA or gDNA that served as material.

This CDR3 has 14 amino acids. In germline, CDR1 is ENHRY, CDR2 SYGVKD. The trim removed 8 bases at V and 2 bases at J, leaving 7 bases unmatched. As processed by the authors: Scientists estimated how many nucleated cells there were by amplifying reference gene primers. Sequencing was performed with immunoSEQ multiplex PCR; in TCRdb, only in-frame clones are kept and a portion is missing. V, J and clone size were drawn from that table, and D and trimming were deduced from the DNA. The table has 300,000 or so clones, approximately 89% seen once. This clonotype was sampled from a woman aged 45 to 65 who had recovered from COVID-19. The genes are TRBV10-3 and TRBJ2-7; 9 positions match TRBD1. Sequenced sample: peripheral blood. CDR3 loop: CAISPTGGTYEQYF. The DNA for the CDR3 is TGTGCCATCTCTCCGACAGGGGGGACCTACGAGCAGTACTTC.